This TCR beta chain was obtained from a study of CD8 T cells in ankylosing spondylitis. This clonotype was seen ten or more times. Its antigen is as yet unknown. V lost 7 bases, J lost 2 bases, and 13 bases stayed unmatched. This CDR3 has 18 residues. CDR1 SGHVS and CDR2 FNYEAQ come from the germline V gene. Study-wide results and caveats: In synovial fluid and blood from reactive arthritis, some motif variants were previously reported. The clones that were linked to disease were reported to be significantly enriched in matched synovial fluid samples from ankylosing spondylitis patients. For ankylosing spondylitis blood, a TCR beta motif of about 8 highly homologous variants appeared characteristic.

TCRdb re-called the 5' RACE reads through MiXCR, storing one row per CDR3 protein. The table has about 220,000 distinct CDR3 sequences, roughly 24% seen once. The sample comprised blood, either unsorted or a sorted T cell fraction (not recorded which). This chain uses TRBV7-6 with TRBJ2-2; 10 bases map to TRBD2. This clonotype was obtained from a male donor with ankylosing spondylitis or in good health (not recorded which). DNA of the CDR3: TGTGCCAGCACTCCAAGCGGGAGGGCCGGCTTTAACACCGGGGAGCTGTTTTTT. Amino acids: CASTPSGRAGFNTGELFF.